Below, 24 T cell receptor beta chains from the same sample are listed, as sequenced in a study of shared clonotypes between healthy human individuals. Profiled with immunoSEQ multiplex PCR; TCRdb holds only in-frame clones, not every one. The sample contains about 480,000 clones, 79% of which appear only once. Sequencing was carried out using PBMCs. The receptors originated from a woman in her thirties or forties in good health. Some clones in this sample may be carry-over from other donors' samples.

V gene TRBV5-1 combines with J gene TRBJ2-7, with unresolved D. Germline CDR1 is SGHRS and CDR2 is YFSETQ. Trimming removed 4 bases from V and 0 bases from J, with 11 bases in between. This CDR3 is built from 14 residues. CDR3: CASSHSESSYEQYF. The CDR3 coding sequence is TGCGCCAGCAGCCACAGCGAAAGCTCCTACGAGCAGTACTTC.

The chain recombines TRBV28 with TRBJ1-2; unclear D gene. This CDR3 has 13 residues. Germline loops: CDR1 MDHEN, CDR2 SYDVKM. V was shortened by 6 bases and J by 4 bases, with 12 bases between the two germline ends. The CDR3 loop is CASRRSGGYGYTF. CDR3 coding DNA: TGTGCCAGCAGGAGATCAGGCGGCTATGGCTACACCTTC.

This chain connects TRBV7-2 to TRBJ2-3, with TRBD2 identical over 11 bases. J lost 4 bases, V lost 5 bases, and 5 bases had no gene match. The CDR3 length is 15 residues. The germline V gene has CDR1 SGHTA and CDR2 FQGNSA. CDR3 in amino acids: CASSQTSGSADTQYF. The CDR3 DNA is TGTGCCAGCAGCCAAACTAGCGGGAGCGCAGATACGCAGTATTTT.

This clone has only a few counts. The chain recombines TRBV30 with TRBJ1-5; D uncertain. CDR1 and CDR2 from the germline V gene are GTSNPN and SVGIG (reference sequence). With 4 bases removed from V and 0 bases from J, the gap between germline ends came to 7 bases. CDR3 length: 13 amino acids. CDR3 region: CAWTRSSNQPQHF. CDR3 DNA sequence: TGTGCCTGGACTCGCAGTAGCAATCAGCCCCAGCATTTT.

The chain has TRBV9 and TRBJ2-3, with D uncertain. From germline, CDR1 is SGDLS and CDR2 YYNGEE. The CDR3 is 15 residues long. V was shortened by 3 bases and J by 2 bases, with 13 bases between the two germline ends. The CDR3 is CASSASPLPTDTQYF. In nucleotides, the CDR3 is TGTGCCAGCAGCGCCTCCCCTCTCCCCACAGATACGCAGTATTTT.

Concerning this clone itself: Other DNA sequences in the sample encode the same CDR3. The chain links TRBV7-9 to TRBJ1-1, with TRBD1 matching over 8 bases. CDR1 SEHNR and CDR2 FQNEAQ come from the germline V gene (reference sequence). V lost 2 bases and J lost 1; bases outside the gene matches: 3. CDR3 length: 15 residues. The DNA for the CDR3 is TGTGCCAGCAGCTTACCCACAGGGGGGAACACTGAAGCTTTCTTT. This gives the protein CASSLPTGGNTEAFF.

The chain links TRBV5-4 to TRBJ1-2; D gene ambiguous. Germline V gene sequence: CDR1 SGHNT, CDR2 YYREEE (reference sequence). The CDR3 consists of 14 residues. Trimming took 4 bases from V and 2 from J, leaving 12 bases between them. The CDR3: CASSPSGRNYGYTF. As DNA, the CDR3 is TGTGCCAGCAGCCCCAGCGGGAGAAACTATGGCTACACCTTC.

The sample holds one count of this clone. V usage is TRBV6-4 and J usage is TRBJ1-5, with 7 nucleotides matching TRBD1. This CDR3 has 15 amino acids. The germline gives CDR1 MRHNA, CDR2 SNTAGT. Losses at the gene ends were 3 bases for V and 2 bases for J; bases not matched to a gene: 4. CDR3 DNA: TGTGCCAGCAGTGAGCGGCAGGGGGGCAATCAGCCCCAGCATTTT. Amino acids: CASSERQGGNQPQHF.

The CDR3 sequence: CASSEGTGRVEQFF. The CDR3 region has the DNA TGTGCCAGCAGTGAGGGGACAGGGCGGGTTGAGCAGTTCTTC. This sequence joins TRBV6-1 and TRBJ2-1; 9 bases align to TRBD1. This CDR3 is built from 14 residues. Per the germline V gene, CDR1 is MNHNS and CDR2 is SASEGT. V dropped 3 bases and J dropped 9; count of bases not matched to a gene: 6.

The CDR3 protein is CASSHPGAGGNGYTF. CDR3 nucleotide sequence: TGTGCCAGCAGCCATCCCGGGGCAGGGGGCAATGGCTACACCTTC. This chain joins TRBV7-2 and TRBJ1-2; TRBD1 aligns across 8 bases. This CDR3 spans 15 amino acids. Looked up from germline, CDR1 is SGHTA and CDR2 is FQGNSA. The V and J ends lost 5 bases and 6 bases, in that order; junction bases with no gene match: 11.

As to this clone: The same CDR3 arises from other DNA sequences in this sample as well. The gene calls are TRBV2 and TRBJ2-7; D is perhaps TRBD1 (5 bases). V gave up 6 bases and J gave up 3 bases, with 9 bases separating them. The CDR3 spans 12 residues. Germline assignment: CDR1 SNHLY and CDR2 FYNNEI. The CDR3 DNA sequence: TGTGCCAGCAGGCGACAGCTCTACGAGCAGTACTTC. Residues: CASRRQLYEQYF.

V and J are TRBV7-9 and TRBJ1-6, with D unresolved. V lost 1 base and J lost 10, with 5 bases in between. Germline V gives CDR1 SEHNR, CDR2 FQNEAQ (reference sequence). CDR3 size: 12 residues. The CDR3 protein is CASSLESSPLHF. The CDR3 region has the DNA TGTGCCAGCAGCTTAGAGTCCTCACCCCTCCACTTT.

This clone was recorded only once. Other DNA sequences in this specimen translate into the identical CDR3. This rearrangement joins TRBV5-1 to TRBJ2-2; D uncertain. The length of the CDR3 is 14 residues. Trimming shortened V by 0 bases and J by 6 bases, and 9 bases separated the two germline ends. CDR1 and CDR2 (germline): SGHRS, YFSETQ. CDR3 nucleotides: TGCGCCAGCAGCTTGGGGCTCCTCGCCGGGGAGCTGTTTTTT. Translated, it gives CASSLGLLAGELFF.

The chain recombines TRBV5-4 with TRBJ2-7; 10 bases agree with TRBD1. CDR1 is SGHNT, CDR2 YYREEE, per germline (reference sequence). J was trimmed by 4 bases and V by 3 bases; bases with no gene match: 7. This CDR3 spans 15 amino acids. Here the CDR3 DNA reads TGTGCCAGCAGCTCAGGGGACAGGGGTTGGTACGAGCAGTACTTC. Its translation: CASSSGDRGWYEQYF.

This chain connects TRBV7-2 to TRBJ2-3; TRBD2 aligns across 8 bases. CDR1 is SGHTA and CDR2 is FQGNSA in the germline V gene. V trimming: 1 base; J trimming: 2 bases; junction bases outside the gene matches: 5. The CDR3 has 16 amino acids. Here the CDR3 reads CASSLVGGGNTDTQYF. CDR3 nucleotide sequence: TGTGCCAGCAGCTTAGTCGGCGGGGGGAACACAGATACGCAGTATTTT.

The chain employs TRBV5-1 and TRBJ1-4; TRBD1 might be the D (6 bases). Germline values: CDR1 SGHRS, CDR2 YFSETQ. This CDR3 contains 14 residues. Trimming cost V 4 bases and J 2 bases, with 9 bases left between them. The CDR3 nucleotides read TGCGCCAGCAGCCCAGGACAGACTAATGAAAAACTGTTTTTT. Translating it yields CASSPGQTNEKLFF.

The gene calls are TRBV4-3 and TRBJ2-5; unclear D gene. Trimming shortened V by 0 bases and J by 5 bases, and 7 bases separated the two germline ends. This CDR3 spans 13 amino acids. Germline V lookup: CDR1 LGHNA, CDR2 YSLEER. Here the CDR3 DNA reads TGCGCCAGCAGCCAAGATCCTCGGGAGACCCAGTACTTC. It is translated as CASSQDPRETQYF.

This rearrangement joins TRBV11-2 to TRBJ2-1, with 9 bases that match TRBD2. This CDR3 region has 16 residues. CDR1 and CDR2 from the germline V gene are SGHAT and FQNNGV. The V and J ends lost 1 base and 7 bases, in that order; junction bases with no gene match: 8. CDR3 in DNA: TGTGCCAGCAGCTTAGTTGGGACTAGCCGGTGGAATGAGCAGTTCTTC. Its translation: CASSLVGTSRWNEQFF.

The rearrangement joins TRBV13 to TRBJ2-7, with 14 bases matching TRBD2. Germline CDR1 and CDR2: PRHDT and FYEKMQ (reference sequence). Losses at the gene ends were 6 bases for V and 4 bases for J; bases not matched to a gene: 8. This CDR3 has 16 amino acids. In nucleotides, the CDR3 is TGTGCCAGCAGTCCGGGACTAGCGGGAGCCGGATACGAGCAGTACTTC. It encodes CASSPGLAGAGYEQYF.

The gene calls are TRBV19 and TRBJ2-1, with a tentative D call TRBD1 (7 bases). V was cut by 7 bases and J by 2 bases, with 15 bases left in between. The CDR3 has 15 amino acids. The germline V gene encodes CDR1 LNHDA and CDR2 SQIVND (reference sequence). CDR3 amino acids: CASNWGDRPYNEQFF. The DNA for the CDR3 is TGTGCCAGTAATTGGGGGGACAGACCCTACAATGAGCAGTTCTTC.

The chain links TRBV19 to TRBJ2-7; a possible D gene is TRBD1 (5 bases). V was cut by 3 bases and J by 6 bases, with 9 bases left in between. The CDR3 contains 12 residues. Germline assignment: CDR1 LNHDA and CDR2 SQIVND (reference sequence). In DNA form, the CDR3 reads TGTGCCAGTAGTATCGGACAAAGCGAGCAGTACTTC. It translates to CASSIGQSEQYF.

The rearrangement links TRBV30 to TRBJ2-1; 7 positions match TRBD2. CDR1 and CDR2 from the germline V gene are GTSNPN and SVGIG (reference sequence). J gave up 5 bases and V 3 bases, and 4 bases lay outside the gene matches. The CDR3 extends over 13 amino acids. The CDR3 DNA sequence: TGTGCCTGGAGCGCGGGAGTGGACAATGAGCAGTTCTTC. Its translation is CAWSAGVDNEQFF.

This clone has only a few counts. This chain uses TRBV28 with TRBJ2-2; 7 nucleotides align to TRBD1. J was trimmed by 7 bases and V by 5 bases; bases with no gene match: 10. Germline V gene sequence: CDR1 MDHEN, CDR2 SYDVKM. The CDR3 totals 15 residues. CDR3 amino acids: CASSTRDRLGGELFF. CDR3 nucleotide sequence: TGTGCCAGCAGTACCCGGGACAGACTGGGCGGGGAGCTGTTTTTT.

The J gene is TRBJ2-7, the V gene TRBV2; 10 nucleotides align to TRBD2. V dropped 4 bases and J dropped 6; count of bases not matched to a gene: 6. The germline V gene has CDR1 SNHLY and CDR2 FYNNEI. There are 14 residues in the CDR3. CDR3 region: CASSGGSGRTEQYF. DNA for the CDR3: TGTGCCAGCAGTGGAGGTAGCGGGAGGACCGAGCAGTACTTC.